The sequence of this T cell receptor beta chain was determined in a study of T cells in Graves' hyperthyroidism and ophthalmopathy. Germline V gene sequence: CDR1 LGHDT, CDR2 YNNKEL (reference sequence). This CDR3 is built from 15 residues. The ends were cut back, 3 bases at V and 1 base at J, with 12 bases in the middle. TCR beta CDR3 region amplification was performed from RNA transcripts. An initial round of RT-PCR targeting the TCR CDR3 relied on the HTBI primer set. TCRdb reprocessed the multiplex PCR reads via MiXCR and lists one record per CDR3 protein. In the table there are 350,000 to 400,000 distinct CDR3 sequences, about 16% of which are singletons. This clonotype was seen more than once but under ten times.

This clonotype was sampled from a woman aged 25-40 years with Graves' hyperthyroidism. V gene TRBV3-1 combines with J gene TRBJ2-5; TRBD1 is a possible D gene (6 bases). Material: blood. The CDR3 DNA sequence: TGTGCCAGCAGCCATATGACAGGTAGCCAAGAGACCCAGTACTTC. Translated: CASSHMTGSQETQYF.